This T cell receptor (beta chain) was obtained from a study of blood T cell repertoires in COVID-19. Looking at the study overall: Specimens from acute and convalescent COVID-19 originated in the United States, Italy and Spain.

Authors' analysis steps: Amplification of reference gene primers was used by the study to estimate nucleated cell counts. Method: immunoSEQ multiplex PCR; TCRdb's copy keeps in-frame clones and lacks some. V, J and clone size derive from that table, while D and trimming were established from the DNA sequence. The table has around 100,000 clones, under 85% seen once; the top ten hold approximately 22%. The CDR3 length is 16 residues. The J segment lost 4 bases and the V segment lost 1 base, leaving 8 bases of the junction unmatched. CDR1 is SGHRS and CDR2 is YFSETQ in the germline V gene. The chain carries TRBV5-1 and TRBJ2-5; 9 bases map to TRBD1. Specimen: peripheral blood. The receptor was derived from a human donor in a cohort sampled during active COVID-19. The CDR3 here is CASSLLGQGATETQYF. DNA for the CDR3: TGCGCCAGCAGCTTGTTGGGACAGGGAGCCACAGAGACCCAGTACTTC.